The 14 T cell receptor beta chains reported below all come from one sample, sequenced in a study of control samples from healthy donors and cancer patients. Clones were read by immunoSEQ multiplex PCR, and TCRdb kept only the in-frame ones, dropping some. The sample has about 150,000 clones; around 96% are singletons. Sequenced material: blood. These receptors all stem from a man aged 35 to 55 in good health.

This sequence joins TRBV5-1 and TRBJ2-1; D call uncertain. In germline, CDR1 is SGHRS, CDR2 YFSETQ. V was clipped by 4 bases and J by 2 bases, with 1 base between them. The CDR3 runs to 11 residues. CDR3 nucleotide sequence: TGCGCCAGCAGCGCCTACAATGAGCAGTTCTTC. Residues: CASSAYNEQFF.

The V gene is TRBV28, the J gene TRBJ1-1; D possibly corresponds to TRBD1 (6 bases). The CDR3 totals 12 residues. The germline V gene has CDR1 MDHEN and CDR2 SYDVKM. The germline V and J ends were trimmed by 6 bases and 4 bases, with 9 bases remaining between them. DNA of the CDR3: TGTGCCAGCAGAGGGGGGGCCACTGAAGCTTTCTTT. Encoded protein: CASRGGATEAFF.

The chain couples TRBV12-3 or TRBV12-4 to TRBJ1-2; 8 nucleotides match TRBD1. CDR3 length equals 13 residues. V was clipped by 1 base and J by 7 bases; unmatched bases: 2. The CDR3 nucleotides are TGTGCCAGCAGTTTAGGGACAGGGACTGGCTACACCTTC. It is translated as CASSLGTGTGYTF.

The genes are TRBV2 and TRBJ1-1; 11 positions match TRBD1. The ends lost 6 bases at V and 1 base at J; junction bases unmatched: 7. Germline assignment: CDR1 SNHLY and CDR2 FYNNEI. The CDR3 runs 16 residues. CDR3 sequence reads: CASRTGTGGSNTEAFF. The CDR3 DNA follows: TGTGCCAGCAGGACCGGGACAGGGGGGTCGAACACTGAAGCTTTCTTT.

The chain joins TRBV30 to TRBJ2-5; 7 bases map to TRBD1. The germline V gene encodes CDR1 GTSNPN and CDR2 SVGIG (reference sequence). The CDR3 totals 15 residues. V lost 3 bases to trimming and J lost 4 bases; unmatched junction nucleotides: 11. CDR3 DNA: TGTGCCTGGAGGGATCCACAGGGGTGGGGAGAGACCCAGTACTTC. Translated: CAWRDPQGWGETQYF.

V is TRBV27 and J is TRBJ2-7; D is unclear. Germline lookup yields CDR1 MNHEY and CDR2 SMNVEV (reference sequence). The V end was cut by 5 bases, the J end by 4 bases, with 12 bases between. The CDR3 totals 13 residues. This CDR3 reads CASSPSSGYEQYF. The CDR3 nucleotides are TGTGCCAGCAGTCCCTCGTCTGGGTACGAGCAGTACTTC.

This chain joins TRBV6-5 and TRBJ1-1, with D uncertain. With 7 bases removed from V and 1 base from J, the gap between germline ends came to 13 bases. CDR1 and CDR2 from the germline V gene are MNHEY and SVGAGI. The CDR3 is 14 amino acids. The CDR3 region has the DNA TGTGCCAGCAACTCACCCCGCGAGAACACTGAAGCTTTCTTT. Translating gives CASNSPRENTEAFF.

The V call is TRBV6-5, the J call TRBJ1-2, with no clear D. V was cut by 4 bases and J by 4 bases, with 4 bases left in between. The germline CDR1 and CDR2 sequences are MNHEY and SVGAGI. This CDR3 has 11 residues. The CDR3 DNA follows: TGTGCCAGCAGTTCGGGCTATGGCTACACCTTC. Residues: CASSSGYGYTF.

This clone showed up just once. This chain joins TRBV27 and TRBJ1-6, with D possibly matching TRBD1 (5 bases). The CDR3 sequence is 16 residues long. Trimming stripped 5 bases from V and 0 bases from J, with 11 bases between. Germline CDR1 reads MNHEY; CDR2 reads SMNVEV (reference sequence). The CDR3 here is CASSTQGFSYNSPLHF. The CDR3 DNA is TGTGCCAGCAGTACCCAGGGATTCTCCTATAATTCACCCCTCCACTTT.

The rearrangement links TRBV13 to TRBJ1-2, with D tentatively TRBD1 (6 bases). CDR1 is PRHDT and CDR2 is FYEKMQ in the germline V gene (reference sequence). Trimming left V 4 bases short and J 1 base short, with 13 bases between. CDR3 length: 15 residues. The DNA for the CDR3 is TGTGCCAGCAGCTCGGGGGGCAGGGTTAACTATGGCTACACCTTC. Protein product: CASSSGGRVNYGYTF. Combining the CDR3 with reference TRBV13 and TRBJ1-2 gives the whole variable domain AAGVIQSPRHLIKEKRETATLKCYPIPRHDTVYWYQQGPGQDPQFLISFYEKMQSDKGSIPDRFSAQQFSDYHSELNMSSLELGDSALYFCASSSGGRVNYGYTFGSGTRLTVV.

This rearrangement joins TRBV5-1 to TRBJ1-1; D unclear. The CDR3 extends over 13 amino acids. Looked up from germline, CDR1 is SGHRS and CDR2 is YFSETQ. V lost 0 bases and J lost 5, with 8 bases in between. CDR3 nucleotide sequence: TGCGCCAGCAGCTTGGTGGGGAAAACTGAAGCTTTCTTT. Translation gives CASSLVGKTEAFF.

This clone was seen only once. The chain joins TRBV30 to TRBJ1-3; 8 nucleotides line up with TRBD1. Germline V lookup: CDR1 GTSNPN, CDR2 SVGIG (reference sequence). Germline trimming cut 3 bases from V and 0 bases from J; bases unmatched to any gene: 7. The CDR3 has 16 residues. In nucleotides, the CDR3 is TGTGCCTGGAGCAGACTTGACAGGGGCTCTGGAAACACCATATATTTT. This gives the protein CAWSRLDRGSGNTIYF.

The rearrangement links TRBV6-1 to TRBJ1-2; 11 bases line up with TRBD1. This CDR3 spans 16 amino acids. Germline CDR1 MNHNS, CDR2 SASEGT. After removal of 4 bases from V and 6 bases from J, the junction contained 10 bases not matched to a gene. The CDR3, as DNA: TGTGCCAGCAGTGCCCTAATCCGGGACAGGGGGAATGGCTACACCTTC. It yields the protein CASSALIRDRGNGYTF.

The chain couples TRBV10-3 to TRBJ1-2, with a possible D match to TRBD1 (5 bases). Trimming pared 3 bases from V and 7 bases from J, leaving 15 bases between. CDR3 length: 14 residues. From germline, CDR1 is ENHRY and CDR2 SYGVKD. Written as DNA, the CDR3 is TGTGCCATCAGTGAATTGGGGCTGGGTGGTGGCTACACCTTC. Translating gives CAISELGLGGGYTF.